This T cell receptor (beta chain) comes out of a study of blood T cells in healthy people across ages. V was clipped by 6 bases and J by 4 bases; unmatched bases: 10. The CDR3 totals 16 residues. A second about 6 to 11 cycle PCR used barcoded and J-beta primers. TCRdb called the 5' RACE reads again in MiXCR, with one record for every CDR3 protein. The table has approximately 780,000 distinct CDR3 sequences, under 30% seen once. Separately, the same data were catalogued under a study of T cells of mothers and their children.

The sample was blood. The chain joins TRBV12-3 or TRBV12-4 to TRBJ2-2, with TRBD1 matching 8 bases. This clonotype originated in a boy younger than 18 in good health. CDR3: CASRHDQGASTGELFF. The CDR3, as DNA: TGTGCCAGCAGACACGATCAGGGGGCTAGCACCGGGGAGCTGTTTTTT.